These T cell receptor beta chains were read from a single sample in a study of radiotherapy plus CTLA-4 blockade in lung cancer. The method was immunoSEQ multiplex PCR; TCRdb's version includes in-frame clones alone and lacks a portion of them. The sample records approximately 94,000 clones, around 83% being singletons. The source was peripheral blood, collected from a patient treated with radiotherapy plus ipilimumab. The source is a human donor with non-small cell lung cancer that progressed on radiotherapy plus ipilimumab. CDR3s include the opening cysteine and the closing phenylalanine or tryptophan. The order of the fields is V gene, D gene, J gene, CDR3 DNA, CDR3 protein. D genes are given only for firm matches.

v_call: TRBV21-1; d_call: NA; j_call: TRBJ1-5; cdr3_nt: TGTGCCAGCCCTAAACTAACCCATAGCAATCAGCCCCAGCATTTT; cdr3_aa: CASPKLTHSNQPQHF
v_call: TRBV19; d_call: NA; j_call: TRBJ1-5; cdr3_nt: TGTGCCAGCCAAGTATCGGAAGGGGGAGGACAGCCCCAGCATTTT; cdr3_aa: CASQVSEGGGQPQHF
v_call: TRBV7-9; d_call: NA; j_call: TRBJ1-3; cdr3_nt: TGTGCCAGCAGGGCTAAAGAGGCCCCCTCTGGAAACACCATATATTTT; cdr3_aa: CASRAKEAPSGNTIYF
v_call: TRBV9; d_call: NA; j_call: TRBJ2-1; cdr3_nt: TGTGCCAGCAGCGTAGGGGGAGACTATGAGCAGTTCTTC; cdr3_aa: CASSVGGDYEQFF
v_call: TRBV7-9; d_call: NA; j_call: TRBJ1-1; cdr3_nt: TGTGCCAGCAGCTCGACAATGGGGAACACTGAAGCTTTCTTT; cdr3_aa: CASSSTMGNTEAFF
v_call: TRBV27; d_call: NA; j_call: TRBJ2-1; cdr3_nt: TGTGCCAGCAGTTTGGGTAGTGAGCAGTTCTTC; cdr3_aa: CASSLGSEQFF
v_call: TRBV29-1; d_call: TRBD1; j_call: TRBJ2-5; cdr3_nt: TGCAGCGGCCGACAGGGACAGACCCAGTACTTC; cdr3_aa: CSGRQGQTQYF
v_call: TRBV30; d_call: NA; j_call: TRBJ2-1; cdr3_nt: TGTGCCTGGAGCCGCGGGGGCGTTGAGCAGTTCTTC; cdr3_aa: CAWSRGGVEQFF
v_call: TRBV19; d_call: NA; j_call: TRBJ1-1; cdr3_nt: TGTGCCAGTAGTGGGTTTGGGTTCAACACTGAAGCTTTCTTT; cdr3_aa: CASSGFGFNTEAFF
v_call: TRBV10-2; d_call: TRBD2; j_call: TRBJ2-1; cdr3_nt: TGCGCCAGCAGTAAGACTAGCGGGAGTGTAAATGAGCAGTTCTTC; cdr3_aa: CASSKTSGSVNEQFF
v_call: TRBV9; d_call: NA; j_call: TRBJ1-3; cdr3_nt: TGTGCCAGCAGCGACCGGGTCGGAAACACCATATATTTT; cdr3_aa: CASSDRVGNTIYF
v_call: TRBV5-1; d_call: NA; j_call: TRBJ2-1; cdr3_nt: TGCGCCAGCAGCTTGGTCGTTATTGTGAAGCGATACCCCCATGAGCAGTTCTTC; cdr3_aa: CASSLVVIVKRYPHEQFF
v_call: TRBV5-4; d_call: NA; j_call: TRBJ2-6; cdr3_nt: TGTGCCAGCAGGGGGCTTGGGGCCAACGTCCTGACTTTC; cdr3_aa: CASRGLGANVLTF
v_call: TRBV7-2; d_call: NA; j_call: TRBJ2-6; cdr3_nt: TGTGCCAGCAGCTTAGGAGGGTATGGGGCCAACGTCCTGACTTTC; cdr3_aa: CASSLGGYGANVLTF
v_call: TRBV7-9; d_call: TRBD2; j_call: TRBJ2-1; cdr3_nt: TGTGCCAGCAGCTTAACTAGCGGGAGAAGCAATGAGCAGTTCTTC; cdr3_aa: CASSLTSGRSNEQFF
v_call: TRBV6-1; d_call: NA; j_call: TRBJ1-1; cdr3_nt: TGTGCCAGCAGTGAAGGGCCGGGAGGGACTGAAGCTTTCTTT; cdr3_aa: CASSEGPGGTEAFF
v_call: TRBV6-5; d_call: NA; j_call: TRBJ2-1; cdr3_nt: TGTGCCAGCAGTTACCCCTGGGGGGGCTTTGACAATGAGCAGTTCTTC; cdr3_aa: CASSYPWGGFDNEQFF
v_call: TRBV27; d_call: NA; j_call: TRBJ2-7; cdr3_nt: TGTGCCAGCAGCCGTCGGGACGGTTCCTACGAGCAGTACTTC; cdr3_aa: CASSRRDGSYEQYF
v_call: TRBV7-3; d_call: NA; j_call: TRBJ1-2; cdr3_nt: TGTGCCAGCAGCGCGGGGGTTAACTATGGCTACACCTTC; cdr3_aa: CASSAGVNYGYTF